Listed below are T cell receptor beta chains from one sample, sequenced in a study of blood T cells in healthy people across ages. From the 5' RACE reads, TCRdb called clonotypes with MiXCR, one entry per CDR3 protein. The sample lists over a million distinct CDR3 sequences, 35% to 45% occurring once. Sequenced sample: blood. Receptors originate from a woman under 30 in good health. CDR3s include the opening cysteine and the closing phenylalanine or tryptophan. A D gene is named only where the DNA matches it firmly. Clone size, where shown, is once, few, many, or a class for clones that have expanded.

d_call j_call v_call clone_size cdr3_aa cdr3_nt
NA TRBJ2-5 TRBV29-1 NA CSGGPSWETQYF TGCAGCGGGGGACCTTCGTGGGAGACCCAGTACTTC
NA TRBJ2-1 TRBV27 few CASSLGGLDVNEQFF TGTGCCAGCAGTTTAGGGGGGCTCGACGTAAATGAGCAGTTCTTC
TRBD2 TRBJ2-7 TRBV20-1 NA CSAFMTSPYNEQYF TGCAGTGCTTTCATGACTAGCCCCTACAATGAGCAGTACTTC
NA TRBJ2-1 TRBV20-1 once CSASQRTGLGNGQFF TGCAGTGCTAGCCAACGTACAGGGTTAGGCAATGGGCAGTTCTTC
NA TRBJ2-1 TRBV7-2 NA CASSLRGGAQDEQFF TGTGCCAGCAGCTTGAGGGGGGGGGCGCAGGATGAGCAGTTCTTC
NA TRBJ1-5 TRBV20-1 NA CSARETVSPLDQPQHF TGCAGTGCTAGAGAGACAGTGAGCCCCTTGGATCAGCCCCAGCATTTT
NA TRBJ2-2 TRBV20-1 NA CSARRPGSTGELFF TGCAGTGCTAGACGGCCTGGGAGCACCGGGGAGCTGTTTTTT
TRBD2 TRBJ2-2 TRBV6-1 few CASKLSGGNTGELFF TGTGCCAGCAAACTTAGCGGGGGGAACACCGGGGAGCTGTTTTTT
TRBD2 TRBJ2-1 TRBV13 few CASSLPGTSYNEQFF TGTGCCAGCAGCTTGCCCGGGACTAGTTACAATGAGCAGTTCTTC
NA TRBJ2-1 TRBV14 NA CASSHLRPSPDSYNEQFF TGTGCCAGCAGCCACCTCAGGCCGTCCCCGGACTCCTACAATGAGCAGTTCTTC
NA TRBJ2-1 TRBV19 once CASSHPGTHNEQFF TGTGCCAGTAGCCATCCCGGGACTCACAATGAGCAGTTCTTC
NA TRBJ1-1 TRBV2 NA CASSEQGLMNTGAFF TGTGCCAGCAGTGAACAGGGACTCATGAACACTGGAGCTTTCTTT
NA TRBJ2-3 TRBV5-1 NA CASSSRVASDTQYF TGCGCCAGCAGTTCTAGGGTGGCATCAGATACGCAGTATTTT
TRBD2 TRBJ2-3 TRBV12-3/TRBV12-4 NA CASSRALRLAGGQEDTQYF TGTGCCAGCAGTCGTGCTCTGAGACTAGCGGGAGGCCAAGAAGATACGCAGTATTTT
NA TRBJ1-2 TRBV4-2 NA CASSQVAQGNYGYTF TGTGCCAGCAGCCAAGTCGCCCAGGGGAACTATGGCTACACCTTC
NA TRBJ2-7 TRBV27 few CASKGLGYEQYF TGTGCCAGCAAGGGACTGGGGTACGAGCAGTACTTC
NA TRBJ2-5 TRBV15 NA CATSPRGEQVTQYF TGTGCCACCAGCCCTAGGGGGGAACAAGTGACCCAGTACTTC
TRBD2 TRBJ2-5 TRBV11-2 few CASSSRTSGNETQYF TGTGCCAGCAGCTCCCGGACTAGCGGGAATGAGACCCAGTACTTC
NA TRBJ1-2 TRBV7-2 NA CASTSPLTGLSGYTF TGTGCCAGCACCTCCCCCTTAACGGGGCTCAGTGGCTACACCTTC
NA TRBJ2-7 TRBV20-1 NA CIRPTRDYEQYF TGCATCCGACCGACTAGAGACTACGAGCAGTACTTC
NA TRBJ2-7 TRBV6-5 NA CASSYSTTAGYEQYF TGTGCCAGCAGTTACTCGACGACCGCGGGTTACGAGCAGTACTTC
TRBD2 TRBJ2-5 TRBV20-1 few CSARRIAGSRGWETQYF TGCAGTGCCAGGAGAATAGCGGGATCGCGGGGGTGGGAGACCCAGTACTTC
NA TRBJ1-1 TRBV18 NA CASSPPNFSGGHGAFF TGTGCCAGCTCACCACCGAACTTCTCCGGAGGGCACGGAGCTTTCTTT
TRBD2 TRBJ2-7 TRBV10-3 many CAISAGLALGEQYF TGTGCCATCAGTGCTGGACTAGCCTTGGGGGAGCAGTACTTC
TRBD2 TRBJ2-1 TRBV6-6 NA CANSPPTSGSGNEQFF TGTGCCAACAGTCCCCCCACTAGCGGGAGCGGCAATGAGCAGTTCTTC
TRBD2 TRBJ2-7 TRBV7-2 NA CASSSGLADAYF TGTGCCAGCAGCTCGGGACTAGCGGACGCGTACTTC
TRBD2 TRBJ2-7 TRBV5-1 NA CASSSDPRTSGGPYEQYF TGCGCCAGCAGCTCGGACCCAAGGACTAGCGGGGGCCCCTACGAGCAGTACTTC
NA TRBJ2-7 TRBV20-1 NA CSARGSARLQQYF TGCAGTGCTAGAGGCAGCGCTCGGTTACAGCAGTACTTC
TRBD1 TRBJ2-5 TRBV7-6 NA CASSLGGTGIQETQYF TGTGCCAGCAGCTTAGGGGGGACAGGGATCCAAGAGACCCAGTACTTC
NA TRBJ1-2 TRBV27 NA CASSLSRRGANYGYTF TGTGCCAGCAGTTTATCGCGGAGGGGGGCGAACTATGGCTACACCTTC
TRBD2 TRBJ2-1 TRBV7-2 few CASSLAGTSGTSSYNEQFF TGTGCCAGCAGCTTAGCGGGGACTAGCGGGACGAGCTCCTACAATGAGCAGTTCTTC
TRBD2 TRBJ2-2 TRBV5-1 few CASRGLAFGTGELFF TGCGCCAGCCGCGGACTAGCGTTTGGCACCGGGGAGCTGTTTTTT
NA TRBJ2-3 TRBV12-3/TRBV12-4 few CASSLTRSDTQYF TGTGCCAGCAGTTTGACCCGCTCAGATACGCAGTATTTT
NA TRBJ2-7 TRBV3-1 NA CASSQAVPSAYYEQYF TGTGCCAGCAGCCAAGCGGTACCTAGCGCCTACTACGAGCAGTACTTC
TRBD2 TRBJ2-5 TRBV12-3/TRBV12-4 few CASSFPSGIKETQYF TGTGCCAGCAGTTTCCCTAGCGGGATAAAAGAGACCCAGTACTTC
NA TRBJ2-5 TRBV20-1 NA CSASGVLQETQYF TGCAGTGCTAGCGGGGTGCTCCAAGAGACCCAGTACTTC
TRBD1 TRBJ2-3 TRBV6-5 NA CASSYLGQGAKDTQYF TGTGCCAGCAGTTACCTTGGACAGGGGGCGAAAGATACGCAGTATTTT
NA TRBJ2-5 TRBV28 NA CASKSSQGGAQYF TGTGCCAGCAAGTCCTCCCAGGGGGGGGCCCAGTACTTC
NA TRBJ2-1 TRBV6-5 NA CASSDGVGGEQFF TGTGCCAGCAGTGACGGGGTAGGCGGTGAGCAGTTCTTC
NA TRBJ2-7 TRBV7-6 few CASRRDPSSYEQYF TGTGCCAGCAGACGGGACCCGAGCTCCTACGAGCAGTACTTC
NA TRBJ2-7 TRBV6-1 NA CASSESPGVSTYEQYF TGTGCCAGCAGTGAATCACCGGGAGTCTCGACATACGAGCAGTACTTC
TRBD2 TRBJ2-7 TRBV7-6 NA CASSLWVAGYEQYF TGTGCCAGCAGCTTATGGGTAGCGGGCTACGAGCAGTACTTC
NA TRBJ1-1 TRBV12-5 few CASGFMVGTEAFF TGTGCTAGTGGTTTCATGGTGGGGACTGAAGCTTTCTTT
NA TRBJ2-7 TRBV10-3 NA CAIRGEYEQYF TGTGCCATCAGGGGAGAATACGAGCAGTACTTC
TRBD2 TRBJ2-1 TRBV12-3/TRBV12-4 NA CASRTTPSGKAYNEQFF TGTGCCAGCCGAACCACCCCGAGCGGGAAGGCCTACAATGAGCAGTTCTTC
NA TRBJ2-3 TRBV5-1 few CASSRGALSTDTQYF TGCGCCAGCAGTCGGGGAGCGCTAAGCACAGATACGCAGTATTTT
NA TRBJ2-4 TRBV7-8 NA CASSFPTGGNGNIQYF TGTGCCAGCAGCTTTCCGACAGGAGGCAATGGAAACATTCAGTACTTC
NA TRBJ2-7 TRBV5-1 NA CASSFGDLSEQYF TGCGCCAGCAGCTTTGGGGACCTCAGCGAGCAGTACTTC
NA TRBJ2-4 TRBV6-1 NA CASSGWTQRGKNIQYF TGTGCCAGCAGTGGTTGGACTCAACGGGGCAAAAACATTCAGTACTTC
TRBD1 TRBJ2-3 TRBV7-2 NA CASSQRQGLTDTQYF TGTGCCAGCAGCCAGCGACAGGGGCTCACAGATACGCAGTATTTT
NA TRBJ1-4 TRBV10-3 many CAISESGGLNEKLFF TGTGCCATCAGTGAGTCGGGGGGCCTGAATGAAAAACTGTTTTTT
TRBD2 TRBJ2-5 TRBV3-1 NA CASRSFGTSDGETQYF TGTGCCAGCAGAAGCTTCGGGACTAGCGATGGAGAGACCCAGTACTTC
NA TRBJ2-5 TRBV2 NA CASSEARGRQETQYF TGTGCCAGCAGTGAAGCCCGCGGCCGCCAAGAGACCCAGTACTTC
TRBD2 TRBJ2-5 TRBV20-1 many CSARTASGNQETQYF TGCAGTGCTAGAACCGCTAGCGGCAACCAAGAGACCCAGTACTTC